The 3 T cell receptor beta chains reported below all come from one sample, sequenced in a study of regulatory T cells in long-lasting Graves disease (dated by TCRdb to the early 2020s). Libraries came from multiplex PCR. This sample was sequenced with an Illumina HiSeq 4000. To build TCR beta libraries, CDR3 regions were amplified by Arm-PCR using iRepertoire HTBI primers. TCRdb redid the processing of the public reads, applying fastp at Q25 and MiXCR, and retained in-frame beta chains. Under each unique CDR3 protein, matching rows form one entry showing the most common genes and DNA. This sample lists approximately 400,000 distinct CDR3 sequences; approximately 15% were detected once. About 7.8% of the sample is in the top ten clones. The time point label here, explained by the study, means: newly diagnosed GD, antithyroid drugs for less than 3 months. RNA was extracted from PBMCs in TRIzol for both TCR sequencing and RNA sequencing.

These same records also appear under a second study, on T cells in Graves' hyperthyroidism and ophthalmopathy.

Specimen: peripheral blood mononuclear cells (PBMCs), collected at new diagnosis, from a patient treated with antithyroid drugs. The receptors were gathered from a woman aged 35 to 49 with Graves disease. Donor details come from another sample of the same person, matched by shared clones.

The rearrangement uses TRBV12-3 or TRBV12-4 and TRBJ1-5; no definite D call. Trimming took 3 bases from V and 0 from J, leaving 9 bases between them. The CDR3 has 15 residues. The CDR3 protein is CASSFRGVSNQPQHF. The CDR3 DNA reads as TGTGCCAGCAGTTTTCGTGGGGTTAGCAATCAGCCCCAGCATTTT.

The CDR3 loop is CAITNRTSTGDTQYF. CDR3 nucleotide sequence: TGTGCCATCACGAACAGGACATCGACTGGAGATACGCAGTATTTT. The J gene is TRBJ2-3, the V gene TRBV10-3; maybe TRBD1 (5 bases). Trimming stripped 7 bases from V and 5 bases from J, with 19 bases between. The CDR3 has 15 residues. The germline CDR1 and CDR2 sequences are ENHRY and SYGVKD.

The rearrangement joins TRBV15 to TRBJ1-2; possibly TRBD1 for D (6 bases). V shed 2 bases and J shed 4 bases, with 11 bases lying between them. The CDR3 covers 14 residues. Germline V gives CDR1 LNHNV, CDR2 YYDKDF (reference sequence). In DNA, the CDR3 is TGTGCCACCAGCAGATCCGACAGGAGCTATGGCTACACCTTC. This gives the protein CATSRSDRSYGYTF.